The 22 T cell receptor beta chains below all came from one sample that was sequenced in a study of early stage breast cancer tumors. TCRdb keeps only in-frame clones here, not all; method: immunoSEQ multiplex PCR. The repertoire holds some 28,000 clones, with 50% to 75% as singletons. Specimen: breast tumor tissue. These receptors all stem from a person in their fifties with breast cancer.

The chain has TRBV29-1 and TRBJ2-7, with 8 bases identical to TRBD1. The V gene's germline CDR1 is SQVTM and CDR2 ANQGSEA. Unmatched junction bases numbered 6, after V lost 3 bases and J lost 5 bases. The CDR3 runs to 13 residues. In DNA, the CDR3 is TGCAGCGTTGAGAGTTCAGGGGGCAACGAGCAGTACTTC. This translates into CSVESSGGNEQYF.

The chain carries TRBV7-8 and TRBJ2-7; 13 bases are shared with TRBD2. The CDR3 contains 19 residues. The germline CDR1 and CDR2 sequences are SGHVS and FQNEAQ. Losses at the gene ends were 2 bases for V and 0 bases for J; bases not matched to a gene: 10. The CDR3 DNA is TGTGCCAGCAGCTTAACCGGGACTAGCGGGAAAGGCCCCTCCTACGAGCAGTACTTC. Translated: CASSLTGTSGKGPSYEQYF. Using reference TRBV7-8 and TRBJ2-7 for the parts outside the CDR3, the full variable domain is GAGVSQSPRYKVAKRGQDVALRCDPISGHVSLFWYQQALGQGPEFLTYFQNEAQLDKSGLPSDRFFAERPEGSVSTLKIQRTQQEDSAVYLCASSLTGTSGKGPSYEQYFGPGTRLTVT.

V usage is TRBV5-1 and J usage is TRBJ2-7, with TRBD1 identical over 8 bases. The CDR3 contains 14 residues. Germline CDR1 and CDR2: SGHRS and YFSETQ. V dropped 3 bases and J dropped 6; count of bases not matched to a gene: 8. The CDR3 protein is CASSSRTTGAEQYF. CDR3 nucleotide sequence: TGCGCCAGCAGCTCACGGACGACAGGGGCCGAGCAGTACTTC.

This chain links TRBV19 with TRBJ1-4; D gene unclear. The ends were cut back, 1 base at V and 0 bases at J, with 9 bases in the middle. Germline loops: CDR1 LNHDA, CDR2 SQIVND (reference sequence). The CDR3 is made up of 16 amino acids. The CDR3 region has the DNA TGTGCCAGTAGTATAGCGACACAAGCAACTAATGAAAAACTGTTTTTT. It yields the protein CASSIATQATNEKLFF.

The chain uses TRBV19 and TRBJ1-5, with 8 bases that match TRBD1. The V gene end was trimmed by 3 bases and the J gene end by 2 bases; junction bases not matched to a gene: 6. The CDR3 is 16 amino acids. The germline V gene encodes CDR1 LNHDA and CDR2 SQIVND (reference sequence). The CDR3 DNA is TGTGCCAGTAGTATCTCGACAGGGGATGGCAATCAGCCCCAGCATTTT. Its protein product is CASSISTGDGNQPQHF.

Remarks on this clone: Compared with germline, one end of the junction differs, possibly owing to a read error. The rearrangement links TRBV7-9 to TRBJ1-3, with D possibly TRBD1 on 5 matching bases. The CDR3 contains 13 residues. Per germline, CDR1 SEHNR and CDR2 FQNEAQ (reference sequence). Here the CDR3 DNA reads TGTGCCAGCAGGTTAGGGGTTGGAAACACCATATATTTT. It is translated as CASRLGVGNTIYF.

The chain is built from TRBV12-5 and TRBJ2-1; 10 bases map to TRBD1. This CDR3 has 15 amino acids. CDR1 is LGHNT and CDR2 is FRNRAP in the germline V gene. V lost 3 bases, J lost 6 bases, and 5 bases stayed unmatched. In DNA form, the CDR3 reads TGTGCTAGTGGTTTAGGGACAGGGGCTAGCAATGAGCAGTTCTTC. This gives the protein CASGLGTGASNEQFF.

The chain employs TRBV11-2 and TRBJ2-3, with 9 bases that match TRBD1. This CDR3 contains 16 residues. Per the germline V gene, CDR1 is SGHAT and CDR2 is FQNNGV. The junction had 6 bases not matched to a gene; V was cut back by 4 bases and J by 1 base. The CDR3 protein is CASSSPTGGGTDTQYF. As DNA, the CDR3 is TGTGCCAGCAGCTCTCCGACAGGGGGGGGCACAGATACGCAGTATTTT.

The chain is built from TRBV28 and TRBJ1-5; 7 positions agree with TRBD1. CDR3 length: 14 amino acids. Germline assignment: CDR1 MDHEN and CDR2 SYDVKM. The ends lost 5 bases at V and 0 bases at J; junction bases unmatched: 1. CDR3 DNA: TGTGCCAGCAGTGCAGGGGGTAGCAATCAGCCCCAGCATTTT. This codes for CASSAGGSNQPQHF.

The V and J genes are TRBV7-2 and TRBJ1-5; D may be TRBD1 (6 bases). CDR1 and CDR2 (germline): SGHTA, FQGNSA. The CDR3 runs 15 residues. Trimming cost V 5 bases and J 7 bases, with 18 bases left between them. CDR3 nucleotides: TGTGCCAGCAGCCCGAAGTGGGGGCCCGGGCAGCCCCAGCATTTT. Protein product: CASSPKWGPGQPQHF.

This clone has only a few counts. The J gene is TRBJ2-1, the V gene TRBV29-1; D is perhaps TRBD2 (6 bases). This CDR3 has 13 amino acids. From germline, CDR1 is SQVTM and CDR2 ANQGSEA. Between the trimmed V and J ends, which lost 1 base and 5 bases, there was a span of 9 bases. CDR3 region: CSVEGTTNNEQFF. For the CDR3, the DNA is TGCAGCGTTGAAGGGACTACGAACAATGAGCAGTTCTTC.

This rearrangement joins TRBV5-1 to TRBJ1-2; a possible D gene is TRBD1 (6 bases). From germline, CDR1 is SGHRS and CDR2 YFSETQ. V was trimmed by 3 bases and J by 2 bases, leaving 11 bases between them. CDR3 length equals 14 residues. The CDR3 DNA follows: TGCGCCAGCAGCTACGGCGACAGGAACTATGGCTACACCTTC. Translated: CASSYGDRNYGYTF.

The chain carries TRBV19 and TRBJ2-7; 8 bases agree with TRBD2. Per germline, CDR1 LNHDA and CDR2 SQIVND (reference sequence). The CDR3 loop spans 15 amino acids. The V segment lost 5 bases and the J segment 1 base; nucleotides outside the gene matches: 7. CDR3 protein: CASSPSGLGSYEQYF. CDR3 nucleotide sequence: TGTGCCAGTAGTCCCTCGGGACTAGGTTCCTACGAGCAGTACTTC.

V and J are TRBV5-1 and TRBJ1-1, with no clear D. CDR1 and CDR2 from the germline V gene are SGHRS and YFSETQ. V was trimmed by 2 bases and J by 0 bases, leaving 8 bases between them. The CDR3 has 14 amino acids. The CDR3 coding sequence is TGCGCCAGCAGCTTCAACGGTATGAACACTGAAGCTTTCTTT. Its translation: CASSFNGMNTEAFF.

J is TRBJ2-3 and V is TRBV10-3; TRBD1 or TRBD2 may be the D gene (5 bases each). The CDR3 totals 12 residues. The V gene's germline CDR1 is ENHRY and CDR2 SYGVKD. Trimming stripped 6 bases from V and 4 bases from J, with 8 bases between. As DNA, the CDR3 is TGTGCCATCAGAGGGACCTCAGATACGCAGTATTTT. Protein: CAIRGTSDTQYF.

This clone was detected a few times. CDR3 residues: CSVVTGSESNQPQHF. Written as DNA, the CDR3 is TGCAGCGTTGTTACAGGGTCAGAAAGCAATCAGCCCCAGCATTTT. The chain carries TRBV29-1 and TRBJ1-5, with D maybe TRBD1 (6 bases). This CDR3 comprises 15 residues. Trimming stripped 4 bases from V and 1 base from J, with 14 bases between. Per the germline V gene, CDR1 is SQVTM and CDR2 is ANQGSEA.

This chain connects TRBV5-8 to TRBJ2-2; 10 bases are shared with TRBD1. V lost 5 bases to trimming and J lost 4 bases; unmatched junction nucleotides: 5. CDR1 is SGHTS and CDR2 is YDEGEE in the germline V gene. This CDR3 region has 15 residues. In DNA, the CDR3 is TGTGCCAGCAGGGGACAGGGGATTGGCACCGGGGAGCTGTTTTTT. This sequence encodes CASRGQGIGTGELFF.

The J gene is TRBJ2-3, the V gene TRBV9; maybe TRBD2 (7 bases). The CDR3 has 15 residues. Germline lookup yields CDR1 SGDLS and CDR2 YYNGEE. The ends were cut back, 3 bases at V and 1 base at J, with 12 bases in the middle. This CDR3 is CASSGGGAGTDTQYF. The DNA for the CDR3 is TGTGCCAGCAGCGGCGGGGGCGCGGGCACAGATACGCAGTATTTT.

The V and J genes are TRBV6-1 and TRBJ2-7; 9 bases are shared with TRBD1. The J segment lost 2 bases and the V segment lost 4 bases, leaving 21 bases of the junction unmatched. Germline V gene data show CDR1 as MNHNS and CDR2 as SASEGT. The CDR3 loop spans 20 amino acids. The CDR3 bases are TGTGCCAGCAGTGCCATGAGAACGCGGCGCGGGACAGGGACGACCTACGAGCAGTACTTC. Its protein is CASSAMRTRRGTGTTYEQYF.

The chain couples TRBV2 to TRBJ2-2, with no clear D. V dropped 6 bases and J dropped 5 bases, with 4 bases sitting between them. The germline V gene encodes CDR1 SNHLY and CDR2 FYNNEI. The CDR3 is 11 residues long. CDR3 nucleotides: TGTGCCAGCAGGGAAACCGGGGAGCTGTTTTTT. Residues: CASRETGELFF.

This chain uses TRBV30 with TRBJ1-5; TRBD1 might be the D (5 bases). Trimming removed 2 bases from V and 3 bases from J, with 11 bases in between. Germline V gene lookup returns CDR1 GTSNPN and CDR2 SVGIG (reference sequence). The CDR3 is 14 residues long. The CDR3 reads CAWSPGLFNQPQHF. In nucleotides, the CDR3 is TGTGCCTGGAGTCCGGGGCTCTTCAATCAGCCCCAGCATTTT.

The chain employs TRBV7-3 and TRBJ2-3, with D unresolved. The CDR3 runs 14 residues. Trimming took off 1 base at V and 8 bases at J, with 13 bases between the two ends. Germline CDR1 reads SGHTA; CDR2 reads FQGTGA. CDR3 DNA: TGTGCCAGCAGCTTAAGCCCCCCGCCCCTTACGCAGTATTTT. As protein: CASSLSPPPLTQYF.